This entry is about one T cell receptor (beta chain). What it binds is unknown. The data derive from a study of OX40 agonist ivuxolimab in advanced cancers. Study in general: Every 2 weeks, ivuxolimab was infused into the patients intravenously at between 0.01 and 10 mg/kg.

Libraries were prepared by immunoSEQ multiplex PCR; TCRdb keeps only in-frame clonotypes and omits some of them. The sample shows about 76,000 clones, 85% of them seen only once. Whole-study findings and limits: At 0.1 to 3.0 mg/kg and by week 6, CD4+ and CD8+ T cells in the blood had expanded clonally.

Exclusion applied to patients with autoimmune disease history or systemic immunosuppression. The study sampled blood at baseline, cycle 4 day 1, and cycle 7 day 1. The CDR3 is made up of 16 amino acids. CDR1 and CDR2 from the germline V gene are LNHNV and YYDKDF (reference sequence). The J segment lost 9 bases and the V segment lost 2 bases, leaving 13 bases of the junction unmatched. The rearrangement joins TRBV15 to TRBJ2-1, with TRBD1 matching over 7 bases. Sequenced here: CD4+ or CD8+ T cells sorted from blood, sampled in a trial of the OX40 agonist ivuxolimab. This receptor was obtained from an adult with an advanced solid tumor such as melanoma, head and neck, liver or kidney cancer. Written as DNA, the CDR3 is TGTGCCACCAGCAGAACCCTCAGGGGGAGCCCCGGTGAGCAGTTCTTC. Translating gives CATSRTLRGSPGEQFF.